This is a list of T cell receptor beta chains from one sample in a study of blood T cell repertoires in COVID-19. Libraries were prepared by immunoSEQ multiplex PCR; TCRdb keeps only in-frame clonotypes and omits some of them. The table lists about 400,000 clones, 70% to 90% of them singletons. Sequences were obtained from PBMCs or T cells enriched from blood (not recorded which). The receptors derive from a middle-aged woman with acute COVID-19. CDR3s include the opening cysteine and the closing phenylalanine or tryptophan. A D gene is named only where the DNA matches it firmly.

TRBJ1-1 TRBV29-1 - CSVLTGINTEAFF TGCAGCGTATTAACAGGCATCAACACTGAAGCTTTCTTT
TRBJ2-7 TRBV9 TRBD2 CASSVGLAGVGEQYF TGTGCCAGCAGCGTAGGGCTAGCGGGGGTAGGCGAGCAGTACTTC
TRBJ1-1 TRBV30 - CAWSHDRVNTEAFF TGTGCCTGGAGTCACGACAGAGTGAACACTGAAGCTTTCTTT
TRBJ2-3 TRBV15 - CATSRLRTTSTDTQYF TGTGCCACCAGCAGATTGAGGACTACTAGCACAGATACGCAGTATTTT
TRBJ1-2 TRBV7-9 TRBD1 CATQQSDRGGYTF TGTGCCACCCAACAATCCGACAGGGGAGGCTACACCTTC
TRBJ2-1 TRBV7-2 TRBD2 CASSLGAGARNHGLF TGTGCCAGCAGCTTGGGAGCGGGGGCCCGAAATCACGGCCTCTTC
TRBJ1-2 TRBV5-6 TRBD1 CASSWRVSRGDYGYTF TGTGCCAGCAGCTGGAGGGTCAGCAGGGGGGACTATGGCTACACCTTC
TRBJ1-1 TRBV29-1 - CSVLTGANTEAFF TGCAGCGTTTTGACGGGAGCGAACACTGAAGCTTTCTTT
TRBJ2-7 TRBV18 - CASSPRQGPPYEQYF TGTGCCAGCTCACCACGGCAGGGCCCACCCTACGAGCAGTACTTC
TRBJ2-5 TRBV5-6 TRBD2 CASRLLAGPNQETQYF TGTGCCAGCAGGCTACTAGCGGGGCCCAACCAAGAGACCCAGTACTTC